This T cell receptor (beta chain) was profiled in a study of neurological immune-mediated disorders (dated by TCRdb to between 2018 and 2021). Regarding the complete study: Peripheral blood TCR-beta repertoires from HTLV-I-associated myelopathy (HAM/TSP) patients, multiple sclerosis patients and healthy controls were compared by UMI-based sequencing. Longitudinal samples, technical triplicates and paired sorted CD4+ and CD8+ T-cell subsets, alongside PBMC samples, were included among the approximately 99 TCR-beta libraries. Each longitudinal HAM/TSP and healthy donor was sampled at 3 time-points spaced at roughly 3-45 month intervals. The cohort was made up of some 70 subjects, consisting of roughly 14 HAM/TSP patients, 35 or so multiple sclerosis patients and about 20 healthy controls.

This specimen's time point label, per the study, means: longitudinal time-point 1 (baseline). The healthy controls were volunteers from a blood bank in Maryland, USA. Unsorted PBMC libraries were generated from 2 million PBMCs stored in RNAlater at -80 °C until RNA extraction. PBMCs were separated from peripheral blood using Ficoll-Hypaque density gradient centrifugation and then cryopreserved in liquid nitrogen. As to this clonotype: What antigen it recognizes has not been identified. A much larger clone lies a single base off, so this may be a read error.

Points the paper makes about the study in general: TCR clonal expansion was highest in HAM/TSP patients and lowest in MS patients, with MS patients falling below even healthy controls. No identical CDR3 amino acid sequences were shared among expanded clones across subjects, suggesting private TCR-beta repertoires in all groups.

cDNA was synthesized by template-switch 5'RACE using a primer with a 10-nucleotide random unique molecular identifier that tagged each TCR transcript. Over 200 million TCR-beta sequences, covering 15-18 subjects, were produced in each sequencing run. The RNeasy kit was used to extract total RNA. The KAPA Real-time Library Amplification kit was used to amplify TCR-beta VDJ regions with primers targeting the TCR constant region and the 5'RACE anchor. Sample indexes and Illumina adaptors were added in a first PCR, and a second PCR then increased library yield. The roughly 650 bp TCR product was size-selected on a 2% E-gel SizeSelection system after Ampure bead purification. Library quality was checked on a Bioanalyzer, concentration was measured with Qubit, and libraries were quantified with the Kapa Library Quantification kit before pooling. An Illumina HiSeq 2500 was used to sequence the libraries paired-end at 2 x 150 bp. To increase sequence diversity, about 25-31% phiX was spiked into each library pool. Per the authors' processing: Quality-filtered reads were processed with the UMI-based MiGEC pipeline, which removed over 80% of raw TCR sequences during error correction. IMGT germline references were used for aligning VDJ genes, and each clonotype was defined as a unique CDR3 amino acid sequence together with its V-J genes. Clonal expansion, Shannon diversity, and CDR3 relatedness (CalcPairwiseDistances, ClusterSamples) were evaluated with VDJtools, and phylogenetic trees were built with CLCbio workbench. Using coefficient-of-variation modelling across technical triplicates, the study counted a clone as expanded if it had at least 8 unique UMIs. TCRdb cleaned the public reads at Q25 with fastp, built clones with MiXCR and kept in-frame beta chains. Each CDR3 protein gets just one entry, which takes the most common genes and DNA from the rows behind it. TCRdb, not the original authors, processed these V and J calls. The sample table contains approximately 53,000 distinct CDR3 sequences; only one count was recorded for over 8% of them. Of the sample, 1.6% is held by the ten largest clones.

The clonotype was recovered from a woman aged 40 to 49 in good health. Sequenced material: PBMCs.

In nucleotide form, the sequence is TGTGCCAGCAGCCATTATCCCTTCTTGGCCACAGATACGCAGTATTTT. The encoded protein is CASSHYPFLATDTQYF. The sequence joins TRBV7-2 to TRBJ2-3; confidence is insufficient to name the D gene. Reading from cysteine to phenylalanine, the CDR3 counts 16 amino acids. Only the CDR3 DNA stays, 48 bases, in frame from base 1. As encoded in the germline V gene, CDR1 is SGHTA while CDR2 is FQGNSA. The junction carries 17 bases between V and J, which are trimmed by 5 bases and 2 bases respectively.